The 5 T cell receptor beta chains reported below all come from one sample, sequenced in a study of cytomegalovirus exposure and HLA in healthy donors (dated 2017 in TCRdb). The library was obtained by the immunoSEQ multiplex PCR assay. For the multiplex PCR, a mixture combining 60 forward primers for TCR Vbeta segments and 13 reverse primers for TCR Jbeta segments was used. The source is immuneACCESS, and TCRdb retained only in-frame sequences with V and J called. Part of the clones is not carried over; for the studies checked, unresolved V genes explain less than half of this, and the remainder is unexplained. Across this sample there are tens of thousands of clones, with roughly 86% seen only once. The ten largest clonotypes hold about 8.6% of the sample. Sequenced input: PBMCs. The receptors were gathered from a man aged 25 to 45 in good health and CMV-seropositive.

The CDR3 nucleotides are TGCGCCAGCAGCCAACCCGGACTAGCGGGACGAAACTCTAGCACAGATACGCAGTATTTT. Its protein is CASSQPGLAGRNSSTDTQYF. The chain recombines TRBV4-1 with TRBJ2-3; 12 nucleotides match TRBD2. Germline V CDR1 and CDR2: MGHRA, YSYEKL. CDR3 length equals 20 residues. V trimming: 2 bases; J trimming: 0 bases; junction bases outside the gene matches: 12.

The chain links TRBV9 to TRBJ2-3; D possibly corresponds to TRBD2 (6 bases). The germline V gene has CDR1 SGDLS and CDR2 YYNGEE. The ends were cut back, 0 bases at V and 7 bases at J, with 9 bases in the middle. This CDR3 is built from 13 residues. The CDR3, as DNA: TGTGCCAGCAGCGTAGGTGGCGGGAATACGCAGTATTTT. It translates to CASSVGGGNTQYF.

This sequence joins TRBV5-6 and TRBJ2-1, with 9 bases fitting TRBD2. CDR1 and CDR2 from the germline V gene are SGHDT and YYEEEE. The CDR3 extends over 13 amino acids. After removal of 6 bases from V and 12 bases from J, the junction contained 10 bases not matched to a gene. Here the CDR3 reads CASTGTSIRGQFF. The CDR3 DNA reads TGTGCCAGCACCGGGACTAGCATTAGAGGGCAGTTCTTC. Supplemented by reference TRBV5-6 and TRBJ2-1, the full variable domain reads DAGVTQSPTHLIKTRGQQVTLRCSPKSGHDTVSWYQQALGQGPQFIFQYYEEEERQRGNFPDRFSGHQFPNYSSELNVNALLLGDSALYLCASTGTSIRGQFFGPGTRLTVL.

This clone was observed once. The chain is built from TRBV27 and TRBJ2-7; TRBD2 matches 7 bases. Trimming removed 4 bases from V and 3 bases from J; junction bases left unmatched: 3. The CDR3 sequence is 13 residues long. The germline gives CDR1 MNHEY, CDR2 SMNVEV (reference sequence). The CDR3 loop reads CASSSSGDYEQYF. DNA for the CDR3: TGTGCCAGCAGTTCCAGCGGGGACTACGAGCAGTACTTC.

The V and J genes are TRBV29-1 and TRBJ2-1, with 8 bases lining up with TRBD2. Germline V gene sequence: CDR1 SQVTM, CDR2 ANQGSEA. The CDR3 length is 14 residues. Unmatched junction bases numbered 4, after V lost 5 bases and J lost 1 base. This CDR3 is CSVRLAGSYNEQFF. The CDR3 nucleotides are TGCAGCGTTCGGTTAGCGGGGTCCTACAATGAGCAGTTCTTC.